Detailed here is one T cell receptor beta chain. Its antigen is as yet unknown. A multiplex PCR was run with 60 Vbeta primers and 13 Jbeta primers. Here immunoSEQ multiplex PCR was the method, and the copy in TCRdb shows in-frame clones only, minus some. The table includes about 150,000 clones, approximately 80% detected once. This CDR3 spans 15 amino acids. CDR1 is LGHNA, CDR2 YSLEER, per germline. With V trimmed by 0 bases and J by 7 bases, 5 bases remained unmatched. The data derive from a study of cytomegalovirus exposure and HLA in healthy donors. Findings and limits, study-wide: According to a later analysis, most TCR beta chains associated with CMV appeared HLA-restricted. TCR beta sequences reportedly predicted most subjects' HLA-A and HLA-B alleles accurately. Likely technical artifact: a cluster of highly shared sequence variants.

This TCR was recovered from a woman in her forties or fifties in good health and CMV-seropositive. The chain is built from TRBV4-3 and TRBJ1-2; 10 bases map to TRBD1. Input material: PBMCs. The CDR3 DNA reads TGCGCCAGCAGCCAAGAGGGACAGGGGCAGAGTGGCTACACCTTC. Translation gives CASSQEGQGQSGYTF.